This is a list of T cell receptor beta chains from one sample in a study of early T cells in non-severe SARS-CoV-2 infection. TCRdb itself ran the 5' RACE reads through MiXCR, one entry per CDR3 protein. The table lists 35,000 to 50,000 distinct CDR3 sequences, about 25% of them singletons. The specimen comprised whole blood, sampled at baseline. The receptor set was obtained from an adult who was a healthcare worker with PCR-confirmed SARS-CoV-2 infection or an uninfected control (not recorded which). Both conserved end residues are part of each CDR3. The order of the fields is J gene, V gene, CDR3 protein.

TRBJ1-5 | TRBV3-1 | CASSQDGGQPQHF
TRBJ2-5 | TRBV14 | CASSQVSLETQYF
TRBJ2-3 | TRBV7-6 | CASSLVGESTDTQYF
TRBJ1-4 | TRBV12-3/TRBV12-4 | CASSSTGRDEKLFF
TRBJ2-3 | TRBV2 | CASSPDRPTSTDTQYF
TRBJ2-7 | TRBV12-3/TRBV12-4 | CASSWGPQGAYEQYF
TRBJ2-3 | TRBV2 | CASKEQLSTDTQYF
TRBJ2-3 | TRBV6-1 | CATGRPNTDTQYF
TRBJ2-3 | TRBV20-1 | CSARAPVGGSTFRGTDTQYF
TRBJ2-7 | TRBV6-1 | CASSGGQGSLYEQYF
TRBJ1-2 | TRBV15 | CATSKDRGRNYGYTF
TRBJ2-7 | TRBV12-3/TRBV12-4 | CASSLGKVTEQYF
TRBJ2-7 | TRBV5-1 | CASSFGDASYEQYF
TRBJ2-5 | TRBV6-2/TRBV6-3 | CASSYSRGTGGDETQYF
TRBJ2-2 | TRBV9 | CASSVEANTGELFF
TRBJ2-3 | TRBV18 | CASSRGTSGTDTQYF
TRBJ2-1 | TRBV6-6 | CASSSSGGAYNEQFF
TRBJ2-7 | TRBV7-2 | CASSPTSGGTYEQYF
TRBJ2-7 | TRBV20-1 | CSARRYASYEQYF
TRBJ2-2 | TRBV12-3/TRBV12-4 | CASSLRDGTGELFF
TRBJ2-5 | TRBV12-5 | CASGSAETQYF
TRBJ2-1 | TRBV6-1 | CASSENSGGVYNEQFF
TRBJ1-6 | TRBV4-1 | CASSQDRSGQVITPLHF
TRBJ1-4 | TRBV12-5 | CASGLYGREKLFF
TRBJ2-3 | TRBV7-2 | CASKKFRDRNTDTQYF
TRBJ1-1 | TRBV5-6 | CASSFTGGNTEAFF
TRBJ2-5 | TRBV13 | CASSSRQGRLPGRETQYF
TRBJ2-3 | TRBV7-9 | CASGDTSTDTQYF
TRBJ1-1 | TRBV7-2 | CAWQEGTEAFF
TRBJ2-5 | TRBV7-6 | CASSSSLEETQYF
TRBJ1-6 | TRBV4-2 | CASSQAGTGASPLHF
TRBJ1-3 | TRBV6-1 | CASSEVGVSGNTIYF
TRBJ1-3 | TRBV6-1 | CASSEGTYSGNTIYF
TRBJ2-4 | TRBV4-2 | CASSQGRLTLAKNIQYF
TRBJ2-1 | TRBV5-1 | CASSLVYSYNEQFF
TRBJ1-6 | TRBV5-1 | CASGSSYNSPLHF
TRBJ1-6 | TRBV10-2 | CASSERINSPLHF